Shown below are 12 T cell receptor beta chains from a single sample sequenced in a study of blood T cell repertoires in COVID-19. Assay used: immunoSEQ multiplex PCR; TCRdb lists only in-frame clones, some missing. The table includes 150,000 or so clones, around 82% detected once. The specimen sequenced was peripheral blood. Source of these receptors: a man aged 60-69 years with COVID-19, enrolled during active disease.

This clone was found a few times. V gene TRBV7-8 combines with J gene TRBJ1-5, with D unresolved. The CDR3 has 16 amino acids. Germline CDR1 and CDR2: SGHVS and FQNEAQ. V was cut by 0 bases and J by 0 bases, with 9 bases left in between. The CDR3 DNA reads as TGTGCCAGCAGCTTAGCGAGGCACCTTAGCAATCAGCCCCAGCATTTT. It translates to CASSLARHLSNQPQHF.

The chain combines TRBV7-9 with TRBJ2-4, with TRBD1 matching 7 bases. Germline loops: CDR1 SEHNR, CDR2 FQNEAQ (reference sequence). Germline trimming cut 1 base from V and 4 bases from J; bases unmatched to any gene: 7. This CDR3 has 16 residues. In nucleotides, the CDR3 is TGTGCCAGCAGCTTAGTCCAACCGGGACAGAAAAACATTCAGTACTTC. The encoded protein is CASSLVQPGQKNIQYF.

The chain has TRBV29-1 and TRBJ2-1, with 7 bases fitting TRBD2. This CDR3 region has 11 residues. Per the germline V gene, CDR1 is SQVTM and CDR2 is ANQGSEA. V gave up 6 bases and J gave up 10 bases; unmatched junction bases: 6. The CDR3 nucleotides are TGCAGCGTCGAACCGGGGGGAGAGCAGTTCTTC. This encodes CSVEPGGEQFF.

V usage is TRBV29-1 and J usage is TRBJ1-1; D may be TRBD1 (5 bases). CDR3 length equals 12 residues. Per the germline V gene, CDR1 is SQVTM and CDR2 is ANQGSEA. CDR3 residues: CRAGWGNTEAFF. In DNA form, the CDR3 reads TGCAGAGCAGGGTGGGGTAACACTGAAGCTTTCTTT.

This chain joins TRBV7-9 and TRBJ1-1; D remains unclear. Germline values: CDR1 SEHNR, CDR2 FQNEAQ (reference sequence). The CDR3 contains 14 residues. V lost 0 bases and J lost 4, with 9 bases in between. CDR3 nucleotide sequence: TGTGCCAGCAGCTTAGCGCGATCCGGCACTGAAGCTTTCTTT. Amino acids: CASSLARSGTEAFF.

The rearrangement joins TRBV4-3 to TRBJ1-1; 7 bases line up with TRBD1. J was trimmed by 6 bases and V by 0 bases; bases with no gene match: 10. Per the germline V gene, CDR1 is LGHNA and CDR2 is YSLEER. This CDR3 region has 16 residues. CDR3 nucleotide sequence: TGCGCCAGCAGCCAAGAGGGGGCGAGGGGGCTTTCTGAAGCTTTCTTT. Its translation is CASSQEGARGLSEAFF.

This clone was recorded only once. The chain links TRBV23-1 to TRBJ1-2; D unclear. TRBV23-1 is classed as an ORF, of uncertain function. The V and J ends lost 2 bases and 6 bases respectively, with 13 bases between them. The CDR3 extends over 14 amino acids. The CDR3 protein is CASSQTEGADGYTF. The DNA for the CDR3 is TGCGCCAGCAGTCAAACCGAGGGCGCGGATGGCTACACCTTC.

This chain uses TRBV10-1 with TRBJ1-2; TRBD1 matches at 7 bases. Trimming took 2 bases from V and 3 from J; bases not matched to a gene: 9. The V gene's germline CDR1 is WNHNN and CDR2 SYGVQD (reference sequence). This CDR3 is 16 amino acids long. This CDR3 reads CASSEPRQGEDYGYTF. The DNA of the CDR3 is TGCGCCAGCAGTGAGCCCCGACAGGGCGAGGACTATGGCTACACCTTC.

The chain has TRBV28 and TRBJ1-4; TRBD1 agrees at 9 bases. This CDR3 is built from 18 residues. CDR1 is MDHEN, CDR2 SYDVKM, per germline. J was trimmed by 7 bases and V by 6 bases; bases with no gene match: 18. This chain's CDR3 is CASSPTGTGIVHSEKLFF. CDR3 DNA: TGTGCCAGCAGCCCTACCGGGACAGGGATTGTCCATAGTGAAAAACTGTTTTTT.

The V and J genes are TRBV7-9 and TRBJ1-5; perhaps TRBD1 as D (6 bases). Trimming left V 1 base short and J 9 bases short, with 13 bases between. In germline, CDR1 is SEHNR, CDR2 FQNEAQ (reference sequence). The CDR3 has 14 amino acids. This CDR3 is CASSLGGGMGPQHF. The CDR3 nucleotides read TGTGCCAGCAGCTTAGGAGGGGGAATGGGGCCCCAGCATTTT.

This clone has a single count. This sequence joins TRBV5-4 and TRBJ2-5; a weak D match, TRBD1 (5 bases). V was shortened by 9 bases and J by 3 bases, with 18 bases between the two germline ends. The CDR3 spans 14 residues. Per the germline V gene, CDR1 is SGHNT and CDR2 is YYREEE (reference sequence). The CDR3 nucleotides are TGTGCCACGTCACCAGGGTCGTCTAAAGAGACCCAGTACTTC. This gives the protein CATSPGSSKETQYF.

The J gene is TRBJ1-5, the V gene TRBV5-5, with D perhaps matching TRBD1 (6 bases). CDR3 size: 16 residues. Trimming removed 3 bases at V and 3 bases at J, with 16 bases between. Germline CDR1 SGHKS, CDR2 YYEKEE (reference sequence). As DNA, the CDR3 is TGTGCCAGCAGCTCCGGGCAGGACAGAATCAATCAGCCCCAGCATTTT. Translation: CASSSGQDRINQPQHF.